This T cell receptor (beta chain) was documented in a study of cytomegalovirus exposure and HLA in healthy donors. General observations from the study: Researchers reported that three CMV-associated chains were confirmed in vitro as CMV antigen-specific. Accounts indicate the classifier identified cytomegalovirus status with strong specificity and sensitivity. Among TCR beta chains, those listed as cytomegalovirus-associated numbered over 150.

This clone has just one count. Its antigen is unknown. The table came from immunoSEQ multiplex PCR; TCRdb's copy has only in-frame clones and leaves some out. The sample lists 110,000 or so clones, 80% to 90% occurring once. CDR3 size: 15 residues. Looked up from germline, CDR1 is ENHRY and CDR2 is SYGVKD. Between the trimmed V and J ends, which lost 0 bases and 3 bases, there was a span of 11 bases. The sample was PBMCs. V and J are TRBV10-3 and TRBJ1-2; D is unresolved. This clonotype was sampled from a man between 18 and 35 years old in good health and CMV-seropositive. The CDR3 sequence: CAISESIFTDYGYTF. CDR3 nucleotide sequence: TGTGCCATCAGTGAGTCGATATTTACAGACTATGGCTACACCTTC.